This TCR beta chain was recorded in a study of neoadjuvant anti-PD-1 for oral cavity cancer. Generated by immunoSEQ multiplex PCR, the TCRdb table keeps only in-frame clones and is missing some. The sample holds over 10,000 clones, over 65% seen once. CDR1 and CDR2 (germline): MGHRA, YSYEKL. V dropped 7 bases and J dropped 5 bases, with 11 bases sitting between them. The CDR3 loop spans 13 amino acids. The input for sequencing was PBMCs, taken before nivolumab (anti-PD-1) treatment. The chain joins TRBV4-1 to TRBJ1-4; no clear D gene. This TCR derives from a person aged 40 to 85 with oral cavity squamous cell carcinoma. In DNA form, the CDR3 reads TGCGCCAGCAAGCCCCCAGGCAATGAAAAACTGTTTTTT. Translation: CASKPPGNEKLFF.